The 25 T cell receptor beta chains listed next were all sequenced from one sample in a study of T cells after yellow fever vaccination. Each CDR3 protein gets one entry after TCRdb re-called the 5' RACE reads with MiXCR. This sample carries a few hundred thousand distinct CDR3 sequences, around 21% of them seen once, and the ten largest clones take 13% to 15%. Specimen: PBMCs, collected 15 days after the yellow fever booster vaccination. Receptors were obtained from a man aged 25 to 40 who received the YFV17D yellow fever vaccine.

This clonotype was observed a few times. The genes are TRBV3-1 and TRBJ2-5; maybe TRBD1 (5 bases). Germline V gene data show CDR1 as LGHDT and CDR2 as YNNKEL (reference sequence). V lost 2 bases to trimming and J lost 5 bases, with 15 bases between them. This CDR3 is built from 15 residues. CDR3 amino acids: CASSQSAGIYETQYF. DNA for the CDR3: TGTGCCAGCAGCCAATCCGCAGGGATTTACGAGACCCAGTACTTC.

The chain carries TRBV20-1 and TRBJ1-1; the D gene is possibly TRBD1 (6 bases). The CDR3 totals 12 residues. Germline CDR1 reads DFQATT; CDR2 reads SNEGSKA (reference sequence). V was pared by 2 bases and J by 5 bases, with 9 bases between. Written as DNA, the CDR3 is TGCAGTGCTAGACAGGGGAAGACTGAAGCTTTCTTT. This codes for CSARQGKTEAFF.

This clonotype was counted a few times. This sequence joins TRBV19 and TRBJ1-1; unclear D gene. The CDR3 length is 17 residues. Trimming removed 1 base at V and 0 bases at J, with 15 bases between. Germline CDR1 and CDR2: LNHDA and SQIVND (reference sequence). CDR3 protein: CASSIGGLLLMNTEAFF. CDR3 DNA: TGTGCCAGTAGTATAGGCGGGCTACTTTTAATGAACACTGAAGCTTTCTTT.

The CDR3 DNA follows: TGCGCCAGCAGCCCCAGGGCAGGACCCCTCACAGATACGCAGTATTTT. Amino acid sequence: CASSPRAGPLTDTQYF. V is TRBV5-1 and J is TRBJ2-3, with D possibly TRBD1 on 5 matching bases. This CDR3 spans 16 amino acids. Trimming removed 4 bases at V and 2 bases at J, with 17 bases between. In germline, CDR1 is SGHRS, CDR2 YFSETQ.

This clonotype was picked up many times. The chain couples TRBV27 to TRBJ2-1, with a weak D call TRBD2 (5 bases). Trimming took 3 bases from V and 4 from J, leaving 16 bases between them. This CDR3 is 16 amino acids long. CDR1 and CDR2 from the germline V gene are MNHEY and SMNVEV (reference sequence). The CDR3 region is CASSFSGATMYNEQFF. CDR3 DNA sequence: TGTGCCAGCAGTTTCTCCGGCGCGACTATGTACAATGAGCAGTTCTTC.

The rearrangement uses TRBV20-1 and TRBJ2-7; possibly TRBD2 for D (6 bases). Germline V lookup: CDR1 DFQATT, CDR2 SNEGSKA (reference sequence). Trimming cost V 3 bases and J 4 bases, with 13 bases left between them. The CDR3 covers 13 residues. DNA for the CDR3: TGCAGTGCTAGCCCCGGGAGCACTTACGAGCAGTACTTC. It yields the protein CSASPGSTYEQYF.

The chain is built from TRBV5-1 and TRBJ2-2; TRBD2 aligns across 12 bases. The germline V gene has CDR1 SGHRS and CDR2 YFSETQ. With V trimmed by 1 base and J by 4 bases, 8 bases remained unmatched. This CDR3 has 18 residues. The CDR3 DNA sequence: TGCGCCAGCAGCTTGTTTCCGGGACTAGCGGGTTTCACCGGGGAGCTGTTTTTT. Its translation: CASSLFPGLAGFTGELFF.

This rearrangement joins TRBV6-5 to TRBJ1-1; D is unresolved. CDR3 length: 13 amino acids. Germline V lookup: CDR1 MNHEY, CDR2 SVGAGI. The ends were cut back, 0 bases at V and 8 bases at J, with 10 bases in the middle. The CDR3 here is CASSYSKWSEAFF. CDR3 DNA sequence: TGTGCCAGCAGTTACTCGAAGTGGAGCGAAGCTTTCTTT.

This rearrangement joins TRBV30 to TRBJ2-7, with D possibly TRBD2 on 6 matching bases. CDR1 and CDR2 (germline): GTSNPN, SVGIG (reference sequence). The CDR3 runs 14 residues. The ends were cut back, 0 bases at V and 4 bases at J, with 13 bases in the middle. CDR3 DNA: TGTGCCTGGAGTGTAGGGGACTCAACTTACGAGCAGTACTTC. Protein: CAWSVGDSTYEQYF.

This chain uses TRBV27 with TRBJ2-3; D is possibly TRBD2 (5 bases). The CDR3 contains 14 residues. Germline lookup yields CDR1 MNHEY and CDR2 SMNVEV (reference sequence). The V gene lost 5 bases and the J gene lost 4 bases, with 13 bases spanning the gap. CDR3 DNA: TGTGCCAGCAGTAAGAGGACTTCACCAGATACGCAGTATTTT. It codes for CASSKRTSPDTQYF.

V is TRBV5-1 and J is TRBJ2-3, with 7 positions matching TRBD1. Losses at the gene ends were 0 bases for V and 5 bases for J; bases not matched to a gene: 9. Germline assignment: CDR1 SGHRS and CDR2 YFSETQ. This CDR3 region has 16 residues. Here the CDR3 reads CASSLGQGWGKDTQYF. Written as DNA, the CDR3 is TGCGCCAGCAGCTTGGGACAGGGTTGGGGCAAAGATACGCAGTATTTT.

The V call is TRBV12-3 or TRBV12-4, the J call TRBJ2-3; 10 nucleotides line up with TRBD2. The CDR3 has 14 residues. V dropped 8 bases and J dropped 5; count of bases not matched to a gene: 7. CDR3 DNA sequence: TGTGCCAGCGGGTCCAGCGGGAGGGGAGATACGCAGTATTTT. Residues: CASGSSGRGDTQYF.

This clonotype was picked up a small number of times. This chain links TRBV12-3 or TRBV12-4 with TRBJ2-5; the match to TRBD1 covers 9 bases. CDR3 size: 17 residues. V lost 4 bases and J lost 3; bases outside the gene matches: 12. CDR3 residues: CASSSGGQGKSKETQYF. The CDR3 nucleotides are TGTGCCAGCAGTTCCGGGGGACAGGGCAAATCCAAAGAGACCCAGTACTTC.

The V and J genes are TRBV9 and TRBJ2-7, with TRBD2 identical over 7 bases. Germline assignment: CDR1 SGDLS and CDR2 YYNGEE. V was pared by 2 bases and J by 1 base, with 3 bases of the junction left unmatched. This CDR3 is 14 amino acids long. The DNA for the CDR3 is TGTGCCAGCAGCGTTTCTAGCGGATCCTACGAGCAGTACTTC. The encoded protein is CASSVSSGSYEQYF.

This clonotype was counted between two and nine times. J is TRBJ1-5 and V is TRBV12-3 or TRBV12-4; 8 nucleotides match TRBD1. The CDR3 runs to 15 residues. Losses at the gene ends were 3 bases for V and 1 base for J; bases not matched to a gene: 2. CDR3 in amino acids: CASSFDRGSNQPQHF. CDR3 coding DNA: TGTGCCAGCAGTTTCGACAGGGGAAGCAATCAGCCCCAGCATTTT.

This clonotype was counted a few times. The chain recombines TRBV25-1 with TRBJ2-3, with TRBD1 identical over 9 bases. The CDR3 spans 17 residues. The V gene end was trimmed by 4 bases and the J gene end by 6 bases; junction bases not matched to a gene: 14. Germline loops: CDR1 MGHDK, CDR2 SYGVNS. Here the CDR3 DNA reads TGTGCCAGCAGTGGGACAGGGGCCAGCGGAGGGCCGGATACGCAGTATTTT. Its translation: CASSGTGASGGPDTQYF.

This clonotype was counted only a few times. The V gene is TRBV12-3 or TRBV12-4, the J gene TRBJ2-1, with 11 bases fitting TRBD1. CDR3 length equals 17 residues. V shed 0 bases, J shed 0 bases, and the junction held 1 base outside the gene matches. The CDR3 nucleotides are TGTGCCAGCAGTTTAGCCGGGACAGGGGGCTCCTACAATGAGCAGTTCTTC. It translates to CASSLAGTGGSYNEQFF.

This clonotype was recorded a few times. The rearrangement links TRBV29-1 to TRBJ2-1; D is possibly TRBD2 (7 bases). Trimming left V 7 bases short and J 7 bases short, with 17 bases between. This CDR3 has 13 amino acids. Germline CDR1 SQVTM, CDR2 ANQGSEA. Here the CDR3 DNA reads TGCAGCGGGGGGGGGCAGGGTGTGAATGAGCAGTTCTTC. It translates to CSGGGQGVNEQFF.

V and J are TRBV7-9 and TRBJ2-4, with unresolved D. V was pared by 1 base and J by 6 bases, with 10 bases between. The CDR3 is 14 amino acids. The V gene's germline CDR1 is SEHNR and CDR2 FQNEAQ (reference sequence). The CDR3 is CASSLGDKGNIQYF. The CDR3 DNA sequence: TGTGCCAGCAGCTTAGGTGACAAAGGAAACATTCAGTACTTC.

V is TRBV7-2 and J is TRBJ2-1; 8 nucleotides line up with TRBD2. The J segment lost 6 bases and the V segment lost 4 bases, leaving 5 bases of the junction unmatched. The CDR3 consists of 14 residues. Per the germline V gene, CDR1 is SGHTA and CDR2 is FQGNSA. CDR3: CASSSGGYTNEQFF. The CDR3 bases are TGTGCCAGCAGCTCGGGAGGGTACACCAATGAGCAGTTCTTC.

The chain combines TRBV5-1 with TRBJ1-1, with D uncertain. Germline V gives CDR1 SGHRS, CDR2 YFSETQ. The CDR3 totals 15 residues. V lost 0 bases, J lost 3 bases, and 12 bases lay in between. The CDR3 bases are TGCGCCAGCAGCTTGGTTACGGGCAGCTACACTGAAGCTTTCTTT. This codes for CASSLVTGSYTEAFF.

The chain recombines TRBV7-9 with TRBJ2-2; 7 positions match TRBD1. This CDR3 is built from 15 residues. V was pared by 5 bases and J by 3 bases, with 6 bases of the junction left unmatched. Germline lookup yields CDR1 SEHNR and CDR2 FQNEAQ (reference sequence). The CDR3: CASSERGQHTGELFF. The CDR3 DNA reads TGTGCCAGCAGCGAACGGGGACAGCACACCGGGGAGCTGTTTTTT.

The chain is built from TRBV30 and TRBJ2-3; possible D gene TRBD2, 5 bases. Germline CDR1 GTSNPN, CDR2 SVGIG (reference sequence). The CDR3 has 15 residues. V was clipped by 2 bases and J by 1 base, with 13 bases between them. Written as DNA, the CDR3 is TGTGCCTGGAGTCCAGGACTCTACGGCACAGATACGCAGTATTTT. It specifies CAWSPGLYGTDTQYF.

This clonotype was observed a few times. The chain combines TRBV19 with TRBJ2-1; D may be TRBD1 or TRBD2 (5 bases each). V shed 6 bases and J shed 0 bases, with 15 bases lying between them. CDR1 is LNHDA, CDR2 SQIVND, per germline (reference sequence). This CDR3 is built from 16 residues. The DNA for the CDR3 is TGTGCCAGTAGCCCCCAGAGGGGCAGCTCCTACAATGAGCAGTTCTTC. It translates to CASSPQRGSSYNEQFF.

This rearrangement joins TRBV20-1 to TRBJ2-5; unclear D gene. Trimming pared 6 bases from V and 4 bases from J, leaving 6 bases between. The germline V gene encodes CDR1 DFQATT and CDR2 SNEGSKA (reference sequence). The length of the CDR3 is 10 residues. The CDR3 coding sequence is TGCAGTGCCCTGCGAGAGACCCAGTACTTC. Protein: CSALRETQYF.